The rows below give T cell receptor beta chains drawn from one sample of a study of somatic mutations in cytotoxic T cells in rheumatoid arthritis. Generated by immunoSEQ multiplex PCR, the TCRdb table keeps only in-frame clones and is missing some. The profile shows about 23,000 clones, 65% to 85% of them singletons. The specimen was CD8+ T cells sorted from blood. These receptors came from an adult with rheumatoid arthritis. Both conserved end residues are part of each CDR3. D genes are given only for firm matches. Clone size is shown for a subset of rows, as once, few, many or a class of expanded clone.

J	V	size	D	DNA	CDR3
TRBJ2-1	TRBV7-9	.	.	TGTGCCAGCAGCCATATAGCGCGCGATTACAATGAGCAGTTCTTC	CASSHIARDYNEQFF
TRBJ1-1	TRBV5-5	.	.	TGTGCCAGCAGCTTATTAGAGGCAGGGCAGAACACTGAAGCTTTCTTT	CASSLLEAGQNTEAFF
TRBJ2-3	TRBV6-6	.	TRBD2	TGTGCCAGCACGTGGGTAGGCGGGGGAACAGATACGCAGTATTTT	CASTWVGGGTDTQYF
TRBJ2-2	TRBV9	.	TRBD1	TGTGCCAGCAGCAGCCGACAGGGGCCGCCGGTAGTTGGGGACACCGGGGAGCTGTTTTTT	CASSSRQGPPVVGDTGELFF
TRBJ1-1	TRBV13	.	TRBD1	TGTGCCAGCAGCTTAGACGGGGAGGGGGCAGGGAGTACTGAAGCTTTCTTT	CASSLDGEGAGSTEAFF
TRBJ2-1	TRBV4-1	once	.	TGCGCCAGCAGCCAAGTTCGGGACCCCCCCCACAATGAGCAGTTCTTC	CASSQVRDPPHNEQFF
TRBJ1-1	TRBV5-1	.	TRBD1	TGCGCCAGCAGCTCTTACCCCGGGACAGGGGGCTCAAACACTGAAGCTTTCTTT	CASSSYPGTGGSNTEAFF
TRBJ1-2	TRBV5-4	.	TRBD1	TGTGCCAGCAGCTACGCGGACAGGGTTCTCACCTTC	CASSYADRVLTF
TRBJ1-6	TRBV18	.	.	TGTGCCAGCTCACCGGGACGTGTAGAAGGATCACCCCTCCACTTT	CASSPGRVEGSPLHF
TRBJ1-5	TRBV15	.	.	TGTGCCACCAGCAGAGTTCGGGGTCGTCAGCCCCAGCATTTT	CATSRVRGRQPQHF
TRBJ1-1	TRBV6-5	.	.	TGTGCCAGCAGTTTGACAGCAATGAACACTGAAGCTTTCTTT	CASSLTAMNTEAFF
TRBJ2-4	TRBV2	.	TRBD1	TGTGCCAGCACTGGGGGATTGAGGGGGCAGGAGGACATTCAGTACTTC	CASTGGLRGQEDIQYF
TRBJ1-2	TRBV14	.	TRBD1	TGTGCCAGCAGCGGACAGGGATTTTATGGCTACACCTTC	CASSGQGFYGYTF
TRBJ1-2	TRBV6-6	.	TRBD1	TGTGCCGTCAGACAGGGGGTGAATCCCTATGGCTACACCTTC	CAVRQGVNPYGYTF
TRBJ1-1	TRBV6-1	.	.	TGTGCCAGTATACAGGGGAACACTGAAGCTTTCTTT	CASIQGNTEAFF
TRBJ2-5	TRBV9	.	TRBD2	TGTGCCAGCAGCGTAGGAGCTAGCGGGGTACAAGAGACCCAGTACTTC	CASSVGASGVQETQYF
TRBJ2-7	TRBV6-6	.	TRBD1	TGTGCCAGCAGTTACGTCGAGGGGGCGGCCTACGAGCAGTACTTC	CASSYVEGAAYEQYF
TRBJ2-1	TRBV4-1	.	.	TGCGCCAGCAGCCAAGTTCAAGTGAGTGCCTACAATGAGCAGTTCTTC	CASSQVQVSAYNEQFF
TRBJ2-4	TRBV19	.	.	TGTGCCAGTAGTACGGGTGTGGGGGATGAGGCCAAAAACATTCAGTACTTC	CASSTGVGDEAKNIQYF
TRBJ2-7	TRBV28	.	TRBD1	TGTGCCACGCTAACCGGGACAGATTACGAGCAGTACTTC	CATLTGTDYEQYF
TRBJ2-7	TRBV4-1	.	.	TGCGCCAGCAGCCAAGGAACTACGAGCTCCTACGAGCAGTACTTC	CASSQGTTSSYEQYF
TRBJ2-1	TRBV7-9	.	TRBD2	TGTGCCAGCAGCCTGACTAGCGGGGGTACCTACAATGAGCAGTTCTTC	CASSLTSGGTYNEQFF
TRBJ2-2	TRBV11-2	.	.	TGTGCCAGCAGCTCCGGGCCGCTGTTTTTT	CASSSGPLFF
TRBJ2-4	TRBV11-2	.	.	TGTGCCAGCAGCGATACGACAGATCTAGCCAAAAACATTCAGTACTTC	CASSDTTDLAKNIQYF
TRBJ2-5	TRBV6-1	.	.	TGTGCCAGCAGTGCCAGACAGGGAGGCCAAGAGACCCAGTACTTC	CASSARQGGQETQYF
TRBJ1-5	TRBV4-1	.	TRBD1	TGCGCCAGCAGCCCATGGACAGGGGCCGGCCAGCCCCAGCATTTT	CASSPWTGAGQPQHF
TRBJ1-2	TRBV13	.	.	TGTGCCAGCCTCTTTAGGGGTGAATATGGCTACACCTTC	CASLFRGEYGYTF
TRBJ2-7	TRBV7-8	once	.	TGTGCCAGCAGCTTAGCGTGGAGGGGGACCAGCTACGAGCAGTACTTC	CASSLAWRGTSYEQYF
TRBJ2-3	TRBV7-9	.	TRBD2	TGTGCCAGCAGCTTAGCGACTAGCTCCACAGATACGCAGTATTTT	CASSLATSSTDTQYF
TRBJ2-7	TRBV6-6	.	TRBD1	TGTGCCAGCAGTCACGGACAGGGCGAGCAGTACTTC	CASSHGQGEQYF
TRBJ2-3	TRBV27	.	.	TGTGCCAGCAGTTTAAAAACGGGGGATTCGGGTCCCACAGATACGCAGTATTTT	CASSLKTGDSGPTDTQYF
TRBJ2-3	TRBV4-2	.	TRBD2	TGTGCCAGCAGCCAAGATGGGACTAGCGAAGCAGATACGCAGTATTTT	CASSQDGTSEADTQYF
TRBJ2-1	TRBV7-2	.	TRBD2	TGTGCCAGCAGCCGGAGCAGCGGGGGGTCTTACAATGAGCAGTTCTTC	CASSRSSGGSYNEQFF
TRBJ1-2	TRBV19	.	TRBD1	TGTGCCAGTAGCCCCGGGACAGGTTACGGCTACACCTTC	CASSPGTGYGYTF
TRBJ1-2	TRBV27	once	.	TGTGCCAGCTCCCCCTGGGGGGGTGGAGATCGTGGCTACACCTTC	CASSPWGGGDRGYTF
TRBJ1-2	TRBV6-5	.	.	TGTGCCAGCAGTTCAGGATCTGGCTACACCTTC	CASSSGSGYTF
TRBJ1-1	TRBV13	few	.	TGTGCCAGCAGCCAGGGGTGGGACGTTGAAGCTTTCTTT	CASSQGWDVEAFF
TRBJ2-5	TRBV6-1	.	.	TGTGCCAGCAGTGACGCTGGGGGGTACCAAGAGACCCAGTACTTC	CASSDAGGYQETQYF
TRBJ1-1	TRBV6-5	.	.	TGTGCCAGCAGCGAGGGAATGGGTTCGGGAACTGAAGCTTTCTTT	CASSEGMGSGTEAFF
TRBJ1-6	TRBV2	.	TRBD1	TGTGCCAGCAGGACCGGGACAGGGAGGGACTATAATTCACCCCTCCACTTT	CASRTGTGRDYNSPLHF
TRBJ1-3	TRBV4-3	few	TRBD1	TGCGCCAGCAGCCAAGCTTACAGGGGGCAAACTGGAAACACCATATATTTT	CASSQAYRGQTGNTIYF
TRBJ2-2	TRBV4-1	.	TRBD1	TGCGCCAGCAGCCAGCCCGGGACAGGGTCGACCGGGGAGCTGTTTTTT	CASSQPGTGSTGELFF